Reported below is one TCR beta chain. Its target is not known. The data were obtained in a study of cytomegalovirus exposure and HLA in healthy donors. The CDR3 loop spans 15 amino acids. CDR1 MNHEY and CDR2 SMNVEV come from the germline V gene (reference sequence). V gave up 2 bases and J gave up 7 bases; unmatched junction bases: 10. Healthy people donating bone marrow made up the donors. Donors were ostensibly healthy at sampling, although undocumented immune exposures were probable. The PCR was carried out with 60 Vbeta primers and 13 Jbeta primers. Libraries were prepared by immunoSEQ multiplex PCR; TCRdb keeps only in-frame clonotypes and omits some of them. Among 80,000 or so clones, less than 75% were seen once, and the ten largest hold 5.7%. The study's findings and limits: The investigators catalogued 164 TCR beta chains as cytomegalovirus-associated. Later analysis associated a missense DCLRE1C variant with TCR beta V- and J-gene trimming.

The source is a man aged 25 to 45 in good health and CMV-seropositive. Sequencing input: PBMCs. The J gene is TRBJ2-7, the V gene TRBV27; TRBD1 agrees at 8 bases. Written as DNA, the CDR3 is TGTGCCAGCAGTTTAAGAGGCAGGGGGCATTGTGAGCAGTACTTC. Protein sequence: CASSLRGRGHCEQYF.